The clone carrying this T cell receptor beta chain was observed many times. What it binds is unknown. Genomic DNA templated the TCR beta VDJ and CDR3 profiling. TCRdb re-analysed the reads in MiXCR, keeping a single row per CDR3 protein. The profile shows a few hundred thousand distinct CDR3 sequences, 55% to 60% of them singletons. The entry originates in a study of CD8+CD57+ T cells in acquired aplastic anemia. About the study: Mean DNA quantity obtained from sorted CD4+ and CD8+ cells was around 3.2 ug.

Study-level findings and limits: Between patients and controls, CD8+ Simpson's diversity did not vary significantly. Patients had roughly 29 CD8+ CDR3 sequences in common with controls (the shared set).

The origin of this receptor is a human donor with severe aplastic anemia or a healthy control (not recorded which). The sample taken for sequencing was sorted CD4+, CD8+, or CD8+CD57+ T cells (not recorded which) from PBMCs.

CDR3 loop: CASSYAPGLASIPQYF. The DNA of the CDR3 is TGTGCCAGCAGTTACGCCCCGGGACTAGCATCCATCCCACAGTACTTC. This rearrangement joins TRBV6-6 to TRBJ2-4, with 9 bases that match TRBD2. This CDR3 is built from 16 residues. V lost 2 bases and J lost 13; bases outside the gene matches: 15. Looked up from germline, CDR1 is MNHNY and CDR2 is SVGAGI (reference sequence).